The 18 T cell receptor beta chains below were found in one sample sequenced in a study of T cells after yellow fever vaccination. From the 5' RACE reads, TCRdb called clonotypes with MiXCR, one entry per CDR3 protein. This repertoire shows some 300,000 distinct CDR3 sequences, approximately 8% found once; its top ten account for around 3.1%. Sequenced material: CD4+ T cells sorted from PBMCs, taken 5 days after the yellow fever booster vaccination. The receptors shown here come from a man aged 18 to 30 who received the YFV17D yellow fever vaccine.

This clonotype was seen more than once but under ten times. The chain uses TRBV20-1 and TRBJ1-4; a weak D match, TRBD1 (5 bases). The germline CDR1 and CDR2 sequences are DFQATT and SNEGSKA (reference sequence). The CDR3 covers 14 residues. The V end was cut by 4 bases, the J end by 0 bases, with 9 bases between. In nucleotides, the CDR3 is TGCAGTGCTAATACAGGTTCAACTAATGAAAAACTGTTTTTT. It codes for CSANTGSTNEKLFF.

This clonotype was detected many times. The CDR3 DNA reads TGTGCCGGGGGGGGCATCGGAAAAGAGACCCAGTACTTC. Translated: CAGGGIGKETQYF. This sequence joins TRBV7-9 and TRBJ2-5; D may be TRBD2 (7 bases). Per germline, CDR1 SEHNR and CDR2 FQNEAQ (reference sequence). Trimming took off 11 bases at V and 3 bases at J, with 16 bases between the two ends. CDR3 length equals 13 residues. Full variable domain (rest looked up from reference TRBV7-9 and TRBJ2-5): DTGVSQNPRHKITKRGQNVTFRCDPISEHNRLYWYRQTLGQGPEFLTYFQNEAQLEKSRLLSDRFSAERPKGSFSTLEIQRTEQGDSAMYLCAGGGIGKETQYFGPGTRLLVL.

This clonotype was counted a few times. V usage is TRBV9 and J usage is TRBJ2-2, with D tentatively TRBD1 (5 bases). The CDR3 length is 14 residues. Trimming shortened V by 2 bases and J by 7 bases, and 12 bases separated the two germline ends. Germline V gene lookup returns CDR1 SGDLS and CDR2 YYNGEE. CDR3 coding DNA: TGTGCCAGCAGCGTCAGGGATCGAAGCGGGGAGCTGTTTTTT. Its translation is CASSVRDRSGELFF.

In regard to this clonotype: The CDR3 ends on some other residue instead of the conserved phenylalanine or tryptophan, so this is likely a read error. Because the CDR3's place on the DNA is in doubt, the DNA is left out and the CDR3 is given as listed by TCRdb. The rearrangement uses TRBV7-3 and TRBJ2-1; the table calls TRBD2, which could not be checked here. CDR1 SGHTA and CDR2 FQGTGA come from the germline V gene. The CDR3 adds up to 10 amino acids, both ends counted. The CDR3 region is CASSLTVGLI.

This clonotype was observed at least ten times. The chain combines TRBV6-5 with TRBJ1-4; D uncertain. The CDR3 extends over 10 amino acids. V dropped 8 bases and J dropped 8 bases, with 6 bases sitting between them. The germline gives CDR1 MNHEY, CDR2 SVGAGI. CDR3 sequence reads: CASYGEKLFF. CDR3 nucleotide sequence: TGTGCCAGCTATGGGGAAAAACTGTTTTTT.

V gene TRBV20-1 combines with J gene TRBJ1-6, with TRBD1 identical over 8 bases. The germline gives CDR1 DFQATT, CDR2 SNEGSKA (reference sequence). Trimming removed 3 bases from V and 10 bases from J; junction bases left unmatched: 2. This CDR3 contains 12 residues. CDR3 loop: CSARDRVSPLHF. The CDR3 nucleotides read TGCAGTGCTAGGGACAGGGTGTCACCCCTCCACTTT.

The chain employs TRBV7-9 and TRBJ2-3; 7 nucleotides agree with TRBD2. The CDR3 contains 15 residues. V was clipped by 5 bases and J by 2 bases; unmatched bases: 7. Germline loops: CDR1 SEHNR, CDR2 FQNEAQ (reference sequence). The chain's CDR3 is CASSARLAHTDTQYF. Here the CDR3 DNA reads TGTGCCAGCAGCGCTAGACTAGCCCACACAGATACGCAGTATTTT.

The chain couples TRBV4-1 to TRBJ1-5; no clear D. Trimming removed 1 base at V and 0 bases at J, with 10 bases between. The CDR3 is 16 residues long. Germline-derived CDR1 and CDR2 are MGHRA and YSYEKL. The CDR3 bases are TGCGCCAGCAGCCAAGTCGGACGGAATAGCAATCAGCCCCAGCATTTT. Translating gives CASSQVGRNSNQPQHF.

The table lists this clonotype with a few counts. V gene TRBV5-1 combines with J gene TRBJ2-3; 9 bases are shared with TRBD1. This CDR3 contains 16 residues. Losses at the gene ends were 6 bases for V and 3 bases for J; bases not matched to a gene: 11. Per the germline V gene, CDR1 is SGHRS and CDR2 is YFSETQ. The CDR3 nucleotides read TGCGCCAGCAAAAAAGGCGACAGGGGGGTTACAGATACGCAGTATTTT. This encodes CASKKGDRGVTDTQYF.

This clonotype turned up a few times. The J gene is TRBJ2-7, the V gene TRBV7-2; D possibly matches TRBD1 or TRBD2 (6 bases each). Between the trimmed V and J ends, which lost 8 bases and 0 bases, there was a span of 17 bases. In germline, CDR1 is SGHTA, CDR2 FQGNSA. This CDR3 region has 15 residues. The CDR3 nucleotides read TGTGCCAGCCGTCCCCTGGGGGGCAGCTCCTACGAGCAGTACTTC. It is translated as CASRPLGGSSYEQYF.

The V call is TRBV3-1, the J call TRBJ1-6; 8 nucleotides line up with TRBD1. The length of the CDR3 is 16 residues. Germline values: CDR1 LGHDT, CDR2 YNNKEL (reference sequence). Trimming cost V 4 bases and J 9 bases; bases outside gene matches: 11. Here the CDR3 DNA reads TGTGCCAGCAGCCTTTGGGGCAGGGGGCAAAGTTCACCCCTCCACTTT. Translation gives CASSLWGRGQSSPLHF.

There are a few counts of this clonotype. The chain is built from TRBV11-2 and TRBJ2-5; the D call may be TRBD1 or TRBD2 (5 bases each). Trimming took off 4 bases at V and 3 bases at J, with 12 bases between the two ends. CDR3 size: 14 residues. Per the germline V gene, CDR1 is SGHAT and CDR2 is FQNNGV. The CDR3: CASSSGTGKETQYF. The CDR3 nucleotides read TGTGCCAGCAGCTCCGGGACGGGGAAAGAGACCCAGTACTTC.

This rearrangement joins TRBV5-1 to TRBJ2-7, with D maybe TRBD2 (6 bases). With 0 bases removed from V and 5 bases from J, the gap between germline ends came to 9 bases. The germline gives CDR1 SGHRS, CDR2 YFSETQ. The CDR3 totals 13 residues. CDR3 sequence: CASSLGGTDEQYF. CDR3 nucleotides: TGCGCCAGCAGCTTGGGCGGGACGGACGAGCAGTACTTC.

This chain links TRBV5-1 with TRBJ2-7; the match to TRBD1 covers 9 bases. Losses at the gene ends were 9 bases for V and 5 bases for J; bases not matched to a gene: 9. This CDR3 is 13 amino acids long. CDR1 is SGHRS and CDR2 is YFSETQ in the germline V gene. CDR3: CANGTGRYHEQYV. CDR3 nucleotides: TGCGCCAACGGGACAGGGAGGTACCACGAGCAGTACGTC.

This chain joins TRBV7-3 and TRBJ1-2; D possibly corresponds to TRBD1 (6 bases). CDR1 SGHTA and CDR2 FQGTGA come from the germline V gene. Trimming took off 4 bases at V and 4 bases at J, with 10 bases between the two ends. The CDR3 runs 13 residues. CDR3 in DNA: TGTGCCAGCAGCTCCGGGACAAGCTATGGCTACACCTTC. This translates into CASSSGTSYGYTF.

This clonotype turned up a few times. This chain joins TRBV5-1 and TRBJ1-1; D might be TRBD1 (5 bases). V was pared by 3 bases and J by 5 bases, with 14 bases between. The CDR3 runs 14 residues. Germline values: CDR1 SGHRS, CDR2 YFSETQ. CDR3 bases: TGCGCCAGCAGCTCGTCTGGGGGAGATACTGAAGCTTTCTTT. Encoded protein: CASSSSGGDTEAFF.

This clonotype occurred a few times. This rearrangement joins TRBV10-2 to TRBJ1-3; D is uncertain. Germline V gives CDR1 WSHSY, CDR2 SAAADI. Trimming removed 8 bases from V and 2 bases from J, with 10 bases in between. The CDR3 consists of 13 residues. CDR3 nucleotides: TGCGCCAGCTCCGAGCAGGCTGGAAACACCATATATTTT. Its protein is CASSEQAGNTIYF.

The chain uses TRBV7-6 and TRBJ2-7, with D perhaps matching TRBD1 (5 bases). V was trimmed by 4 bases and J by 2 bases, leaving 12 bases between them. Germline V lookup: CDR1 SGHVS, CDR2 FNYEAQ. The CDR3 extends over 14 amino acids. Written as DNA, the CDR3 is TGTGCCAGCAGCTCTCCAGGGAAAACCTACGAGCAGTACTTC. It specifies CASSSPGKTYEQYF. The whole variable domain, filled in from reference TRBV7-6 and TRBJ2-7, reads GAGVSQSPRYKVTKRGQDVALRCDPISGHVSLYWYRQALGQGPEFLTYFNYEAQQDKSGLPNDRFSAERPEGSISTLTIQRTEQRDSAMYRCASSSPGKTYEQYFGPGTRLTVT.